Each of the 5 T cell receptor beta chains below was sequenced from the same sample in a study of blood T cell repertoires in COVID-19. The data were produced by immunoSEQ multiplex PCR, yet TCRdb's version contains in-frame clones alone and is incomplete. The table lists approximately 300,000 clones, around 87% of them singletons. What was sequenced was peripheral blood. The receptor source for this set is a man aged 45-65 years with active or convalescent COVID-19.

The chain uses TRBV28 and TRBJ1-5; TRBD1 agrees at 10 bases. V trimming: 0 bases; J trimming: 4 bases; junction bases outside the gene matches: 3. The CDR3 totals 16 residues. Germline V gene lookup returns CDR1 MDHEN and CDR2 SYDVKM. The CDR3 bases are TGTGCCAGCAGTTTATGGGGGACAGGGGAAAATCAGCCCCAGCATTTT. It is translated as CASSLWGTGENQPQHF.

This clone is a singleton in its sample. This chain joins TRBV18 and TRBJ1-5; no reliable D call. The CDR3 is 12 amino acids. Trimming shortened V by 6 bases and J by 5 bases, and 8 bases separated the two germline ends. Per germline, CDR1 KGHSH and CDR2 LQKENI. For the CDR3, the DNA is TGTGCCAGCTCGCAAGCCGATCAGCCCCAGCATTTT. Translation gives CASSQADQPQHF.

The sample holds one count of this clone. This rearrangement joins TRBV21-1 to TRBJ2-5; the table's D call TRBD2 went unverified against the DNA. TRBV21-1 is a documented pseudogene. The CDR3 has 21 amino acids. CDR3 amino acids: CASSKGLGLAGGSRRGETQYF. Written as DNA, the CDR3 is TGTGCCAGCAGCAAAGGCCTTGGCCTAGCGGGAGGAAGCCGAAGGGGAGAGACCCAGTACTTC.

The CDR3: CASSQGQGNHYGYTF. The CDR3 region has the DNA TGCGCCAGCAGCCAAGGACAGGGTAACCATTATGGCTACACCTTC. The rearrangement joins TRBV4-1 to TRBJ1-2; TRBD1 matches at 7 bases. V lost 1 base and J lost 5; bases outside the gene matches: 7. CDR3 length: 15 residues. Germline assignment: CDR1 MGHRA and CDR2 YSYEKL.

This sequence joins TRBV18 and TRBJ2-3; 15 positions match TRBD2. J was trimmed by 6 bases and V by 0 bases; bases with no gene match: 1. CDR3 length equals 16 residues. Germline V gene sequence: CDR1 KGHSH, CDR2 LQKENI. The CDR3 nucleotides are TGTGCCAGCTCACCACCGGGGACTAGCGGGAGGGATACGCAGTATTTT. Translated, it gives CASSPPGTSGRDTQYF. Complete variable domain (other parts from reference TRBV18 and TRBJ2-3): NAGVMQNPRHLVRRRGQEARLRCSPMKGHSHVYWYRQLPEEGLKFMVYLQKENIIDESGMPKERFSAEFPKEGPSILRIQQVVRGDSAAYFCASSPPGTSGRDTQYFGPGTRLTVL.